This entry lists 27 T cell receptor beta chains sequenced from one sample in a study of neoadjuvant anti-PD-1 for oral cavity cancer. Sequencing was performed with immunoSEQ multiplex PCR; in TCRdb, only in-frame clones are kept and a portion is missing. The sample shows some 29,000 clones, about 80% of them seen only once. Time point denoted: after neoadjuvant nivolumab, at surgical resection. Sequences were derived from PBMCs, sampled after nivolumab (anti-PD-1) treatment. These receptors were collected from a person aged 40-85 years with oral cavity squamous cell carcinoma.

The chain is built from TRBV6-6 and TRBJ2-7, with TRBD1 matching 8 bases. CDR1 and CDR2 (germline): MNHNY, SVGAGI (reference sequence). V trimming: 5 bases; J trimming: 2 bases; junction bases outside the gene matches: 5. The CDR3 is 14 amino acids. CDR3 sequence (DNA): TGTGCCAGCAGTCGACAGGGGCGACCCTACGAGCAGTACTTC. Its protein product is CASSRQGRPYEQYF.

The chain couples TRBV9 to TRBJ1-6; 11 bases agree with TRBD1. Germline assignment: CDR1 SGDLS and CDR2 YYNGEE. V dropped 4 bases and J dropped 7; count of bases not matched to a gene: 7. This CDR3 is built from 16 residues. The CDR3 region has the DNA TGTGCCAGCAGCATATCCCGGGACAGGGGGAATTCACCCCTCCACTTT. Its translation: CASSISRDRGNSPLHF.

The DNA for the CDR3 is TGTGCCAGCAGGAAATACAGGGATACCGGGGAGCTGTTTTTT. This sequence encodes CASRKYRDTGELFF. This chain uses TRBV11-3 with TRBJ2-2; D might be TRBD1 (6 bases). This CDR3 is built from 14 residues. The V gene's germline CDR1 is SGHNT and CDR2 YENEEA. The V end lost 6 bases, the J end lost 5 bases, and 13 bases lay between the germline ends.

The V call is TRBV6-5, the J call TRBJ1-6, with D perhaps matching TRBD1 (5 bases). The ends were cut back, 4 bases at V and 3 bases at J, with 13 bases in the middle. CDR1 and CDR2 (germline): MNHEY, SVGAGI. The CDR3 covers 16 residues. CDR3 protein: CASSSLRGSYNSPLHF. The DNA of the CDR3 is TGTGCCAGCAGTTCCCTCCGGGGGAGCTATAATTCACCCCTCCACTTT.

The chain carries TRBV11-2 and TRBJ1-2; D ambiguous. The V end was cut by 2 bases, the J end by 3 bases, with 7 bases between. The germline gives CDR1 SGHAT, CDR2 FQNNGV. The CDR3 is made up of 13 amino acids. The DNA of the CDR3 is TGTGCCAGCAGCTTAATTGATTACTATGGCTACACCTTC. It encodes CASSLIDYYGYTF.

The chain uses TRBV9 and TRBJ1-2, with D possibly being TRBD1 (5 bases). Trimming shortened V by 0 bases and J by 5 bases, and 17 bases separated the two germline ends. Germline-derived CDR1 and CDR2 are SGDLS and YYNGEE. This CDR3 comprises 16 residues. For the CDR3, the DNA is TGTGCCAGCAGCGTAGGCACAGGCCCAGTGTTATATGGCTACACCTTC. Its translation: CASSVGTGPVLYGYTF.

This chain links TRBV5-1 with TRBJ2-3; 7 nucleotides align to TRBD2. The CDR3 extends over 16 amino acids. The junction had 8 bases not matched to a gene; V was cut back by 4 bases and J by 0 bases. Per the germline V gene, CDR1 is SGHRS and CDR2 is YFSETQ. The CDR3 loop reads CASSPGGMTSTDTQYF. For the CDR3, the DNA is TGCGCCAGCAGCCCGGGAGGAATGACTAGCACAGATACGCAGTATTTT.

This clone was counted once. The chain links TRBV5-6 to TRBJ2-1; TRBD1 matches at 8 bases. J was trimmed by 3 bases and V by 4 bases; bases with no gene match: 9. The CDR3 is made up of 16 amino acids. CDR1 and CDR2 (germline): SGHDT, YYEEEE. CDR3 loop: CASSQGQGMIYNEQFF. CDR3 coding DNA: TGTGCCAGCAGCCAAGGACAGGGAATGATCTACAATGAGCAGTTCTTC.

The chain is built from TRBV30 and TRBJ2-5, with 8 bases matching TRBD1. This CDR3 comprises 13 residues. Germline V gives CDR1 GTSNPN, CDR2 SVGIG (reference sequence). The trim removed 5 bases at V and 7 bases at J, leaving 9 bases unmatched. Here the CDR3 DNA reads TGTGCCTGGTCGGCAGGGGGCGATGGGACCCAGTACTTC. Translated: CAWSAGGDGTQYF.

The gene calls are TRBV5-4 and TRBJ1-5, with a weak D call TRBD1 (6 bases). This CDR3 contains 15 residues. Trimming took off 3 bases at V and 1 base at J, with 11 bases between the two ends. CDR1 is SGHNT and CDR2 is YYREEE in the germline V gene (reference sequence). The CDR3 loop is CASSSGQGSNQPQHF. In nucleotides, the CDR3 is TGTGCCAGCAGCTCGGGGCAGGGGAGCAATCAGCCCCAGCATTTT.

V and J are TRBV15 and TRBJ1-2; D is perhaps TRBD1 (6 bases). V was pared by 1 base and J by 6 bases, with 9 bases between. Germline loops: CDR1 LNHNV, CDR2 YYDKDF (reference sequence). This CDR3 contains 13 residues. As DNA, the CDR3 is TGTGCCACCAGCAGAGTATGGACAGATGGCTACACCTTC. This encodes CATSRVWTDGYTF.

The chain links TRBV29-1 to TRBJ1-2, with TRBD1 identical over 7 bases. The CDR3 runs to 12 residues. V gave up 1 base and J gave up 6 bases; unmatched junction bases: 2. CDR1 SQVTM and CDR2 ANQGSEA come from the germline V gene. The CDR3 loop reads CSVEGQGHGYTF. The CDR3 DNA reads as TGCAGCGTTGAAGGACAGGGTCATGGCTACACCTTC.

The V gene is TRBV6-5, the J gene TRBJ1-4; 9 nucleotides agree with TRBD1. V was clipped by 6 bases and J by 8 bases; unmatched bases: 10. Germline CDR1 reads MNHEY; CDR2 reads SVGAGI. The CDR3 runs 15 residues. This CDR3 reads CASRASGTGWEKLFF. Written as DNA, the CDR3 is TGTGCCAGCAGGGCCTCCGGGACAGGGTGGGAAAAACTGTTTTTT.

The V call is TRBV5-1, the J call TRBJ1-1; 8 bases are a match to TRBD1. There are 15 residues in the CDR3. Trimming cost V 4 bases and J 1 base; bases outside gene matches: 6. Germline CDR1 is SGHRS and CDR2 is YFSETQ. The CDR3 spells CASSNSGTGNTEAFF. In DNA, the CDR3 is TGCGCCAGCAGCAACTCCGGGACAGGGAACACTGAAGCTTTCTTT.

This clone was counted only a few times. This chain uses TRBV15 with TRBJ1-3; perhaps TRBD1 as D (5 bases). V was clipped by 0 bases and J by 2 bases, with 17 bases between them. CDR3 length equals 18 residues. CDR1 and CDR2 from the germline V gene are LNHNV and YYDKDF (reference sequence). CDR3 amino acids: CATSRDETVRGPGNTIYF. DNA for the CDR3: TGTGCCACCAGCAGAGATGAGACCGTAAGGGGACCTGGAAACACCATATATTTT.

The chain couples TRBV7-8 to TRBJ1-1; no definite D call. Trimming cost V 3 bases and J 5 bases, with 16 bases left between them. The CDR3 loop spans 15 amino acids. CDR1 SGHVS and CDR2 FQNEAQ come from the germline V gene. CDR3 sequence reads: CASSFQAPSNTEAFF. As DNA, the CDR3 is TGTGCCAGCAGCTTTCAGGCCCCTTCGAATACTGAAGCTTTCTTT.

The CDR3 loop is CASSVLAGTSNTGELFF. The CDR3 DNA reads as TGTGCCAGCAGCGTACTAGCGGGTACATCGAACACCGGGGAGCTGTTTTTT. J is TRBJ2-2 and V is TRBV9; the match to TRBD2 covers 8 bases. The germline CDR1 and CDR2 sequences are SGDLS and YYNGEE. The CDR3 length is 17 residues. Trimming removed 1 base from V and 0 bases from J; junction bases left unmatched: 5.

This chain links TRBV7-9 with TRBJ2-7, with TRBD1 as a possible D gene (5 bases). In germline, CDR1 is SEHNR, CDR2 FQNEAQ (reference sequence). The CDR3 sequence is 16 residues long. V was cut by 5 bases and J by 2 bases, with 19 bases left in between. The CDR3 DNA reads TGTGCCAGCAGCCCCCGGAAGGGGCAGGGAACCTACGAGCAGTACTTC. Translated: CASSPRKGQGTYEQYF.

This clone was picked up one time. J is TRBJ1-2 and V is TRBV7-2; no definite D call. CDR1 is SGHTA, CDR2 FQGNSA, per germline. Trimming shortened V by 1 base and J by 8 bases, and 11 bases separated the two germline ends. CDR3 length: 13 amino acids. CDR3 nucleotide sequence: TGTGCCAGCAGCTTAGAACGGATGGGCGGCTACACCTTC. It is translated as CASSLERMGGYTF.

V usage is TRBV7-2 and J usage is TRBJ2-1; TRBD1 matches 8 bases. CDR1 is SGHTA and CDR2 is FQGNSA in the germline V gene. CDR3 size: 17 residues. Losses at the gene ends were 1 base for V and 5 bases for J; bases not matched to a gene: 10. CDR3 protein: CASSLGLPRTGNNEQFF. The CDR3, as DNA: TGTGCCAGCAGCTTAGGCCTCCCCCGGACAGGGAACAATGAGCAGTTCTTC.

This chain connects TRBV19 to TRBJ2-3; D perhaps matches TRBD2 (6 bases). CDR3 length: 15 amino acids. Trimming took off 5 bases at V and 4 bases at J, with 16 bases between the two ends. CDR1 LNHDA and CDR2 SQIVND come from the germline V gene (reference sequence). CDR3 in DNA: TGTGCCAGTAGTGAGGAGGGCGCTCAATCAGATACGCAGTATTTT. This translates into CASSEEGAQSDTQYF. Complete variable domain (other parts from reference TRBV19 and TRBJ2-3): DGGITQSPKYLFRKEGQNVTLSCEQNLNHDAMYWYRQDPGQGLRLIYYSQIVNDFQKGDIAEGYSVSREKKESFPLTVTSAQKNPTAFYLCASSEEGAQSDTQYFGPGTRLTVL.

The chain carries TRBV6-1 and TRBJ2-5, with 7 nucleotides matching TRBD1. Germline values: CDR1 MNHNS, CDR2 SASEGT. Trimming removed 6 bases from V and 2 bases from J; junction bases left unmatched: 9. This CDR3 contains 15 residues. The CDR3 bases are TGTGCCAGCAGAAGAGACAGGGTGGGACAAGAGACCCAGTACTTC. Protein: CASRRDRVGQETQYF.

J is TRBJ1-1 and V is TRBV5-1; D is uncertain. This CDR3 has 15 residues. Trimming removed 0 bases from V and 1 base from J, with 10 bases in between. Per the germline V gene, CDR1 is SGHRS and CDR2 is YFSETQ. The CDR3 DNA reads TGCGCCAGCAGCTTGGGGTCGGGAGGGAACACTGAAGCTTTCTTT. This codes for CASSLGSGGNTEAFF.

This clone was seen more than once but under ten times. The V and J genes are TRBV7-9 and TRBJ1-5, with 7 bases fitting TRBD1. The CDR3 totals 16 residues. The junction had 12 bases not matched to a gene; V was cut back by 5 bases and J by 5 bases. In germline, CDR1 is SEHNR, CDR2 FQNEAQ (reference sequence). The CDR3 DNA reads as TGTGCCAGCAGCCACCGGACAGGAGACACAGATCAGCCCCAGCATTTT. This sequence encodes CASSHRTGDTDQPQHF.

The V gene is TRBV4-3, the J gene TRBJ1-2, with D uncertain. CDR3 length: 14 amino acids. The germline V gene has CDR1 LGHNA and CDR2 YSLEER. Trimming removed 0 bases at V and 2 bases at J, with 7 bases between. The CDR3 spells CASSQELRNYGYTF. The CDR3 DNA is TGCGCCAGCAGCCAAGAGCTCAGGAACTATGGCTACACCTTC.

This sequence joins TRBV7-8 and TRBJ2-1, with TRBD1 as a possible D gene (5 bases). This CDR3 contains 11 residues. The germline V gene encodes CDR1 SGHVS and CDR2 FQNEAQ. Trimming removed 4 bases at V and 14 bases at J, with 12 bases between. DNA of the CDR3: TGTGCCAGCAGCTACTCCTTGGACAAGTTCTTC. Translating gives CASSYSLDKFF.

In its sample, this clone was seen a few times. This sequence joins TRBV5-6 and TRBJ1-2; possible D gene TRBD1, 5 bases. Per germline, CDR1 SGHDT and CDR2 YYEEEE. There are 14 residues in the CDR3. V was shortened by 0 bases and J by 5 bases, with 11 bases between the two germline ends. The CDR3 sequence: CASSLGAGHYGYTF. In nucleotides, the CDR3 is TGTGCCAGCAGCTTGGGAGCAGGGCATTATGGCTACACCTTC.